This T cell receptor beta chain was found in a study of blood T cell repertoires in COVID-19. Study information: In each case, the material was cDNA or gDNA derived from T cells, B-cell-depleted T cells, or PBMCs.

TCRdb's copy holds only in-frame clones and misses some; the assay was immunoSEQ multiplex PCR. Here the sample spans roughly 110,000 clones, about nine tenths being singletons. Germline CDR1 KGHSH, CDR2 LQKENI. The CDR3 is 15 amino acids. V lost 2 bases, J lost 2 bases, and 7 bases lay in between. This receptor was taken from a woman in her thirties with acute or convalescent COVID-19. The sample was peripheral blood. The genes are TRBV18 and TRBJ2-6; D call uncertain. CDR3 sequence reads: CASSPSQAGANVLTF. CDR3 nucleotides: TGTGCCAGCTCACCATCGCAGGCTGGGGCCAACGTCCTGACTTTC.